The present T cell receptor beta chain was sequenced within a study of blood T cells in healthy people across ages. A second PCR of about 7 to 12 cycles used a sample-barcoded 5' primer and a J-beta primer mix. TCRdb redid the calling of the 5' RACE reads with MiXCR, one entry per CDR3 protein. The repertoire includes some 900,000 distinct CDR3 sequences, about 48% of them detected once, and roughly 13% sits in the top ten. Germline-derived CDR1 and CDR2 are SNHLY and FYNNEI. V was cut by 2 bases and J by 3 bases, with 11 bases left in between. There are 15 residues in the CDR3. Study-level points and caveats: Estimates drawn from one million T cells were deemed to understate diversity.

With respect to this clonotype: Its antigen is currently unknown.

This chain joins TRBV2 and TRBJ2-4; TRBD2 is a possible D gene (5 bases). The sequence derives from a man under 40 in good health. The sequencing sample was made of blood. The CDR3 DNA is TGTGCCAGCAGTGAAACTAGTCGGGTCAAAAACATTCAGTACTTC. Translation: CASSETSRVKNIQYF.